A selection of T cell receptor beta chains follows, all from one sample in a study of T-cell reconstitution after alpha-beta-depleted transplantation in children. One entry per CDR3 protein results from TCRdb running MiXCR on the PCR reads. The repertoire holds just over 350,000 distinct CDR3 sequences, with 10% to 15% as singletons. The material sequenced was PBMCs, taken from the stem cell graft. The receptors were gathered from a human donor who donated a stem cell graft to a child with Fanconi anemia. Both conserved end residues are part of each CDR3. A D gene is named only where the DNA matches it firmly. Rows may omit the clone size; those that give it use once, few, many or a size class.

j_gene | v_gene | d_gene | abundance | CDR3aa | CDR3nt
TRBJ2-5 | TRBV7-2 | - | few | CASSLARTQETQYF | TGTGCCAGCAGCTTAGCGAGGACACAAGAGACCCAGTACTTC
TRBJ2-1 | TRBV14 | TRBD2 | - | CASSQPPGGSYNEQFF | TGTGCCAGCAGCCAGCCGCCCGGGGGGTCCTACAATGAGCAGTTCTTC
TRBJ2-2 | TRBV28 | - | few | CASKQRTGELFF | TGTGCCAGCAAACAAAGGACCGGGGAGCTGTTTTTT
TRBJ1-1 | TRBV20-1 | TRBD1 | many | CSVRGGVTEAFF | TGCAGTGTCAGGGGGGGGGTCACTGAAGCTTTCTTT
TRBJ2-1 | TRBV25-1 | - | many | CASSESVQAQFF | TGTGCCAGCAGTGAATCGGTCCAGGCGCAGTTCTTC
TRBJ1-1 | TRBV6-5 | TRBD1 | few | CASSYYVGQGVRHTEAFF | TGTGCCAGCAGTTACTACGTCGGACAGGGGGTTCGTCACACTGAAGCTTTCTTT
TRBJ2-3 | TRBV7-6 | TRBD1 | - | CASSLGRTGTVKFSETDTQYF | TGTGCCAGCAGCTTGGGTAGGACCGGGACAGTCAAATTTAGCGAGACAGATACGCAGTATTTT
TRBJ2-1 | TRBV4-3 | - | - | CASRQAVGSSYNEQFF | TGCGCCAGCAGACAGGCCGTGGGGAGCTCCTACAATGAGCAGTTCTTC
TRBJ1-2 | TRBV20-1 | - | few | CSARDLGGSGTNYGYTF | TGCAGTGCTAGAGATTTGGGGGGGTCGGGGACTAACTATGGCTACACCTTC
TRBJ1-4 | TRBV2 | - | many | CASSSMGVREKLFF | TGTGCCAGCAGTAGTATGGGGGTTCGGGAAAAACTGTTTTTT
TRBJ2-5 | TRBV12-3/TRBV12-4 | - | - | CASSLLAGALKETQYF | TGTGCCAGCAGTCTACTTGCGGGGGCCCTAAAAGAGACCCAGTACTTC
TRBJ2-1 | TRBV5-6 | - | many | CASSLRGDNEQFF | TGTGCCAGCAGCTTGAGAGGGGACAATGAGCAGTTCTTC
TRBJ1-5 | TRBV10-3 | TRBD1 | few | CAISRDRAQPQHF | TGTGCCATCAGCCGGGACAGGGCTCAGCCCCAGCATTTT
TRBJ2-7 | TRBV4-3 | - | many | CASSQERGAYEQYF | TGCGCCAGCAGCCAAGAAAGGGGCGCCTACGAGCAGTACTTC
TRBJ1-5 | TRBV28 | - | few | CAISGLRQPQHF | TGTGCCATCTCGGGGTTGCGGCAGCCCCAGCATTTT
TRBJ2-7 | TRBV2 | - | - | CASSVRQGPHEQYF | TGTGCCAGCAGTGTCAGGCAGGGCCCCCACGAGCAGTACTTC
TRBJ1-1 | TRBV5-1 | - | many | CASSLGSGMNTEAFF | TGCGCCAGCAGCTTGGGGTCAGGGATGAACACTGAAGCTTTCTTT
TRBJ2-3 | TRBV6-2/TRBV6-3 | TRBD1 | - | CASSYSMDRGRDTQYF | TGTGCCAGCAGTTACTCCATGGACAGGGGGCGAGATACGCAGTATTTT
TRBJ2-2 | TRBV5-1 | - | many | CASSTRRWDTGELFF | TGCGCCAGCTCAACGAGACGGTGGGACACCGGGGAGCTGTTTTTT
TRBJ1-1 | TRBV27 | - | many | CASKRGIEAFF | TGTGCCAGCAAGAGAGGAATTGAAGCTTTCTTT
TRBJ1-4 | TRBV4-2 | TRBD1 | - | CASSQADRVTNEKLFF | TGTGCCAGCAGCCAGGCGGACAGGGTGACTAATGAAAAACTGTTTTTT
TRBJ2-1 | TRBV3-1 | - | - | CASSQEGLADSYNEQFF | TGTGCCAGCAGCCAAGAAGGCCTAGCTGATTCCTACAATGAGCAGTTCTTC
TRBJ1-5 | TRBV27 | - | - | CASSFVDQPQHF | TGTGCCAGCAGTTTTGTGGATCAGCCCCAGCATTTT
TRBJ1-1 | TRBV12-3/TRBV12-4 | - | - | CASSHGGITEAFF | TGTGCCAGCAGCCATGGGGGGATCACTGAAGCTTTCTTT